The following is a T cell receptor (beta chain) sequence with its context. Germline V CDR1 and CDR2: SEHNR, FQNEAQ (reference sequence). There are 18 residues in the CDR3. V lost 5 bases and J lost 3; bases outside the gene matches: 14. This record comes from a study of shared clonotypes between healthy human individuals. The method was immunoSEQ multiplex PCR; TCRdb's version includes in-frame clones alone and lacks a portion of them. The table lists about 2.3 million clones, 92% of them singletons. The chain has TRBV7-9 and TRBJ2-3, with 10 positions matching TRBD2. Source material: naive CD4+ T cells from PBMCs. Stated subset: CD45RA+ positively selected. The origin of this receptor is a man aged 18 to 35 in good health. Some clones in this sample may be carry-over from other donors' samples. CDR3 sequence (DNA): TGTGCCAGCAGCAGATTTACCGGGACTAGCGAGAGGACAGATACGCAGTATTTT. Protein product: CASSRFTGTSERTDTQYF.